The sample holds one count of the clone carrying this T cell receptor beta chain. Sample treatment: about 20 received Ad26.COV2.S at low or high dose, single or two shots; about 5 received placebo; per-sample allocation not given. Specimens were obtained on day 63 following the first vaccine or placebo injection. This record comes from a study of Ad26.COV2.S vaccination and SARS-CoV-2 variants. The CDR3 consists of 17 residues. Between the trimmed V and J ends, which lost 4 bases and 7 bases, there was a span of 21 bases. The germline V gene has CDR1 SGDLS and CDR2 YYNGEE. Generated by immunoSEQ multiplex PCR, the TCRdb table keeps only in-frame clones and is missing some. Of roughly 500,000 clones in the sample, approximately 88% were seen once.

The chain recombines TRBV9 with TRBJ1-6; the D gene is possibly TRBD1 (5 bases). The sequence was collected from a person between 18 and 59 years old who received the Ad26.COV2.S COVID-19 vaccine or a placebo. The sample here was peripheral blood, taken in a trial of Ad26.COV2.S vaccine versus placebo. This CDR3 reads CASSTRSQGTANSPLHF. The CDR3 coding sequence is TGTGCCAGCAGCACCCGCTCTCAGGGAACTGCAAATTCACCCCTCCACTTT.